This TCR beta chain was documented in a study of T cell changes during pregnancy in multiple sclerosis. Some clones are missing from TCRdb's copy, which holds only in-frame ones; the method was immunoSEQ multiplex PCR. The sample records 45,000 or so clones, roughly nine tenths being singletons. V dropped 4 bases and J dropped 4 bases, with 16 bases sitting between them. The CDR3 consists of 15 residues. Germline V gene sequence: CDR1 MDHEN, CDR2 SYDVKM. Sequencing used CD4+ T cells from peripheral blood mononuclear cells, obtained after pregnancy. The V and J genes are TRBV28 and TRBJ2-5; possible D gene TRBD1, 5 bases. The receptor's source is a female donor with multiple sclerosis, enrolled in a pregnancy study. CDR3 sequence: CASSSWGRGAETQYF. CDR3 coding DNA: TGTGCCAGCAGTTCTTGGGGTAGGGGCGCAGAGACCCAGTACTTC. The full variable domain, rest sourced from reference TRBV28 and TRBJ2-5, is DVKVTQSSRYLVKRTGEKVFLECVQDMDHENMFWYRQDPGLGLRLIYFSYDVKMKEKGDIPEGYSVSREKKERFSLILESASTNQTSMYLCASSSWGRGAETQYFGPGTRLLVL.